This T cell receptor beta chain was captured by sequencing in a study of monozygotic twins with inflammatory bowel disease (dated by TCRdb to between 2018 and 2021). Regarding the study in general: The complete study included 28 monozygotic twin pairs: 19 IBD-discordant Danish pairs and nine German pairs, of which four were IBD-concordant and five were IBD-discordant. The search for disease-associated traits relied mainly on comparing IBD patients with their genetically identical healthy co-twins within discordant pairs. Each individual had, on average, about 151 000 unique TCRalpha sequences and 181 000 unique TCRbeta sequences available for analysis. The study at large found these results: Differing immunosuppressive treatments among patients may have added background noise and inter-individual variability to the repertoires. The results gave no support for a single strong signal or clonotype linked to IBD. Different T cell subtypes could not be distinguished in the analysis. Compared with healthy twins, IBD patients had fewer clonotypes in common with other individuals, a difference most pronounced in patients showing signs of disease activity. A decrease in TCRbeta repertoire diversity, as measured by inverse Simpson index, was observed in IBD patients compared with their healthy co-twins. Repertoire similarity did not differ between concordant and discordant twins, which could be due to limited statistical power.

On this clonotype itself: Its target antigen remains unknown.

A roughly 2.5 ml peripheral blood sample was drawn into PAXgene tubes per donor and stored at -80°C. Without any T cell sorting, total RNA was extracted from whole blood using the PAXgene blood miRNA kit on an automated QIAcube. Peripheral blood from monozygotic twin pairs, either concordant or discordant for inflammatory bowel disease, underwent deep TCRalpha and TCRbeta repertoire profiling that used unique molecular barcoding. Smoking habits were recorded for all twin pairs, and individuals were classified as current, former or never smokers. From cysteine to phenylalanine, the CDR3 is 15 amino acids long. The entry carries no DNA sequence. Taken from the germline V gene, the CDR1 and CDR2 loops are MNHNS and SASEGT. Receptors were amplified or captured by 5' RACE. For each TCR library, approximately 3,700 ng of total RNA was used. For each sample, cDNA synthesis was carried out in eight separate reactions using SMARTScribe reverse transcriptase. Unique molecular identifiers containing a 6-nucleotide sample barcode were introduced through template switching during cDNA synthesis. TCRalpha and TCRbeta cDNA was amplified by two nested PCRs of approximately 16 and 10 cycles, with bead purification after each PCR. Before amplification, cDNA was treated with uracil DNA-glycosylase and purified using the QIAquick PCR purification kit. The second PCR was the step at which Illumina TruSeq-compatible adapters and sample-specific barcodes were added. Library quality and concentration were assessed using TapeStation and Qubit, and about 5 ng of each library was pooled. Sequencing of the pooled libraries was done on an Illumina HiSeq2500 single-index Rapid Run using custom sequencing primers and 2 x 100 bp reads. The authors' pipeline ran thus. UMI-based consensus assembly with MiGEC version 1.2.6 was used to correct PCR and sequencing errors. V(D)J alignment, clonotype assembly and CDR3 extraction were performed with MiXCR version 2.1.1. Gene usage, clonotype sharing and MAIT/NKT TCR abundance were normalised by analysing the top 1000, 10 000 and 20 000 clonotypes per sample. Diversity was computed as the inverse Simpson index with the vegan R package after downsampling to 27 000 UMIs. Paired Mann-Whitney U tests on discordant twin pairs were used, with Benjamini-Hochberg multiple-testing correction. TCRdb reprocessed the reads, so every CDR3 protein sequence counts as one entry and DNA is not shown. What appears here as the V and J calls and clone size reflects TCRdb's work, not the paper's. The table for this sample shows approximately 400,000 distinct CDR3 sequences. The ten largest clones take up 2.4% of the sample.

Sequenced: blood. The receptor chain draws on TRBV6-1 and TRBJ1-4; TCRdb calls TRBD1, which cannot be checked without DNA. This receptor was obtained from a human donor with ulcerative colitis or Crohn's disease, or a healthy co-twin of an affected twin (not recorded which). Here the CDR3 is given as CASRWGTGLSEKLFF.